These 2 T cell receptor beta chains originate from one sample sequenced in a study of blood T cell repertoires in COVID-19. TCRdb's copy holds only in-frame clones and misses some; the assay was immunoSEQ multiplex PCR. In the table there are 130,000 or so clones, about 74% of which are singletons. Sequencing used peripheral blood. Receptors were obtained from a human donor in a cohort sampled during active COVID-19.

This clone has a single count. This chain connects TRBV19 to TRBJ2-1; D remains unclear. Trimming took off 1 base at V and 7 bases at J, with 5 bases between the two ends. Germline V CDR1 and CDR2: LNHDA, SQIVND (reference sequence). This CDR3 region has 12 residues. The CDR3, as DNA: TGTGCCAGTAGTATAGTTAATAATGAGCAGTTCTTC. This sequence encodes CASSIVNNEQFF.

V usage is TRBV7-8 and J usage is TRBJ2-7; a possible D gene is TRBD2 (5 bases). The CDR3 contains 13 residues. Germline loops: CDR1 SGHVS, CDR2 FQNEAQ. The V and J ends lost 1 base and 5 bases respectively, with 9 bases between them. The CDR3 region has the DNA TGTGCCAGCAGCTTAGTGGACGGGAACGAGCAGTACTTC. It codes for CASSLVDGNEQYF.